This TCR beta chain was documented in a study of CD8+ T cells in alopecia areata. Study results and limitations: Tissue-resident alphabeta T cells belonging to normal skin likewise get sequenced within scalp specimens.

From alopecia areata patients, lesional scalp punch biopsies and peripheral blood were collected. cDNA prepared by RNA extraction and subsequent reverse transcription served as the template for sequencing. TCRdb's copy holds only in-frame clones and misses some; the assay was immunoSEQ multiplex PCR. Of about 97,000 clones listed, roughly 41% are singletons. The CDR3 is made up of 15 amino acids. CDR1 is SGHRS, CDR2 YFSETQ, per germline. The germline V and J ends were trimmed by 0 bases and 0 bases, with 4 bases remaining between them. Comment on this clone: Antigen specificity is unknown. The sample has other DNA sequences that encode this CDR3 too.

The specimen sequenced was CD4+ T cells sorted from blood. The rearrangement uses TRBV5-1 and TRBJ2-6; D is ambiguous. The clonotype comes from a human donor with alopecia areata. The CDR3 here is CASSLVGSGANVLTF. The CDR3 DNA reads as TGCGCCAGCAGCTTGGTGGGCTCTGGGGCCAACGTCCTGACTTTC.